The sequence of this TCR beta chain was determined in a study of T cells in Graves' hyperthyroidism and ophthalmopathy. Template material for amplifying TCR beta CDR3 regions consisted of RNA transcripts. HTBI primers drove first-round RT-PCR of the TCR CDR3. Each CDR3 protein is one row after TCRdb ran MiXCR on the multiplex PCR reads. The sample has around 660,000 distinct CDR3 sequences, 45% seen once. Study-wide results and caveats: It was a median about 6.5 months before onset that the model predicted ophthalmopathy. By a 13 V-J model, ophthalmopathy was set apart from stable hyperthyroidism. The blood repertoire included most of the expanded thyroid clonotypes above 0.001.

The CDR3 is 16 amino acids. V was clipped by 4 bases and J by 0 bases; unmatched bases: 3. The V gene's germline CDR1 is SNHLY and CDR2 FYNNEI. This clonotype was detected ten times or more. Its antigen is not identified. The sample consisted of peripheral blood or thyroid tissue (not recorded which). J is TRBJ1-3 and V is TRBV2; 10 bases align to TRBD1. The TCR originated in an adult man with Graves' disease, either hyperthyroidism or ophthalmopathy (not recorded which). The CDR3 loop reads CASSVDRGNSGNTIYF. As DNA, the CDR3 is TGTGCCAGCAGTGTGGACAGGGGGAACTCTGGAAACACCATATATTTT.